Listed here are 25 T cell receptor beta chains from one sample, sequenced in a study of beta chain features in type 1 diabetes. Every bit of the isolated RNA underwent reverse transcription, so sequencing read expressed TCRB transcripts. This table comes from immunoSEQ multiplex PCR, and its TCRdb copy is limited to in-frame clones, with some not included. The sample has under 900,000 clones; roughly a sixth are singletons. The source material was naive CD4+ T cells from blood. Source of these receptors: a woman aged 18 to 35 in good health.

This chain links TRBV2 with TRBJ1-4; D possibly corresponds to TRBD1 (6 bases). This CDR3 is 14 amino acids long. Germline V gene sequence: CDR1 SNHLY, CDR2 FYNNEI. Trimming removed 4 bases at V and 5 bases at J, with 11 bases between. The CDR3 DNA reads as TGTGCCAGCAGTGTCAGGGGCGACAATGAAAAACTGTTTTTT. Translated: CASSVRGDNEKLFF.

This clone has only a few counts. This CDR3 reads CASSDGRVYTGELFF. The CDR3 DNA reads as TGTGCCAGCAGTGACGGACGGGTTTACACCGGGGAGCTGTTTTTT. The V and J genes are TRBV2 and TRBJ2-2; no firm D call. With 3 bases removed from V and 3 bases from J, the gap between germline ends came to 11 bases. This CDR3 contains 15 residues. CDR1 is SNHLY and CDR2 is FYNNEI in the germline V gene.

The V gene is TRBV6-5, the J gene TRBJ1-1, with 7 bases matching TRBD1. Losses at the gene ends were 4 bases for V and 12 bases for J; bases not matched to a gene: 8. This CDR3 region has 12 residues. The germline gives CDR1 MNHEY, CDR2 SVGAGI. The CDR3 bases are TGTGCCAGCAGTTCGACAGGGCATGCGACTTTCTTT. This codes for CASSSTGHATFF.

The genes are TRBV6-5 and TRBJ1-1, with D perhaps matching TRBD1 (5 bases). V was trimmed by 6 bases and J by 7 bases, leaving 21 bases between them. The CDR3 runs 15 residues. Looked up from germline, CDR1 is MNHEY and CDR2 is SVGAGI. The CDR3 DNA sequence: TGTGCCAGCAGGCACCAATCGGGGCCGACAGATGAAGCTTTCTTT. Protein product: CASRHQSGPTDEAFF.

The CDR3 sequence: CASSFVGGGDTQYF. CDR3 bases: TGTGCCAGCAGTTTTGTTGGCGGGGGGGATACGCAGTATTTT. V usage is TRBV6-5 and J usage is TRBJ2-3; 8 bases fit TRBD2. The CDR3 has 14 residues. Germline V gene lookup returns CDR1 MNHEY and CDR2 SVGAGI. Trimming removed 4 bases from V and 6 bases from J; junction bases left unmatched: 6.

This clone showed up just a few times. The gene calls are TRBV15 and TRBJ1-4; D not resolved. Germline CDR1 is LNHNV and CDR2 is YYDKDF (reference sequence). The CDR3 extends over 17 amino acids. V shed 8 bases and J shed 5 bases, with 24 bases lying between them. The CDR3 region has the DNA TGTGCCACCTCAGACATCCTTGAAAGGAGTCCCAATGAAAAACTGTTTTTT. Residues: CATSDILERSPNEKLFF.

The rearrangement uses TRBV19 and TRBJ1-2; 9 nucleotides align to TRBD1. The V and J ends lost 7 bases and 2 bases, in that order; junction bases with no gene match: 8. The CDR3 is 15 amino acids. Germline CDR1 LNHDA, CDR2 SQIVND (reference sequence). CDR3 residues: CASTPGQGRNYGYTF. CDR3 bases: TGTGCCAGTACCCCTGGACAGGGGAGAAACTATGGCTACACCTTC.

V gene TRBV6-1 combines with J gene TRBJ1-5, with no clear D. The CDR3 length is 13 residues. Germline V gives CDR1 MNHNS, CDR2 SASEGT. V dropped 7 bases and J dropped 5 bases, with 12 bases sitting between them. The CDR3 reads CASKTFGYQPQHF. The CDR3 DNA sequence: TGTGCCAGCAAGACGTTCGGGTATCAGCCCCAGCATTTT.

This clone came up a few times. V and J are TRBV9 and TRBJ1-6; D is unclear. This CDR3 region has 16 residues. Germline CDR1 and CDR2: SGDLS and YYNGEE. V was clipped by 0 bases and J by 6 bases, with 13 bases between them. CDR3 in DNA: TGTGCCAGCAGCGTAGAAGGAGGACGGATTAATTCACCCCTCCACTTT. It codes for CASSVEGGRINSPLHF. The full variable domain, with the rest looked up from reference TRBV9 and TRBJ1-6, is DSGVTQTPKHLITATGQRVTLRCSPRSGDLSVYWYQQSLDQGLQFLIQYYNGEERAKGNILERFSAQQFPDLHSELNLSSLELGDSALYFCASSVEGGRINSPLHFGNGTRLTVT.

Only a few counts were recorded for this clone. This sequence joins TRBV18 and TRBJ1-4; D uncertain. This CDR3 has 13 amino acids. Trimming removed 7 bases at V and 5 bases at J, with 11 bases between. The germline V gene encodes CDR1 KGHSH and CDR2 LQKENI. The CDR3 DNA is TGTGCCAGCTTACACGGATTGAATGAAAAACTGTTTTTT. Protein: CASLHGLNEKLFF.

The gene calls are TRBV28 and TRBJ2-7; possible D gene TRBD2, 6 bases. The CDR3 is 15 residues long. Germline V gives CDR1 MDHEN, CDR2 SYDVKM. Trimming took 3 bases from V and 3 from J, leaving 15 bases between them. For the CDR3, the DNA is TGTGCCAGCAGTTTCTACGGGAGCAGGAGCTACGAGCAGTACTTC. Protein product: CASSFYGSRSYEQYF.

V and J are TRBV6-5 and TRBJ2-7, with a possible D match to TRBD2 (6 bases). The CDR3 has 15 amino acids. Germline CDR1 and CDR2: MNHEY and SVGAGI. With 0 bases removed from V and 1 base from J, the gap between germline ends came to 10 bases. CDR3 bases: TGTGCCAGCAGTTACTCTGCCGGGACTTCCTACGAGCAGTACTTC. Its translation: CASSYSAGTSYEQYF.

This rearrangement joins TRBV4-1 to TRBJ2-1, with 10 bases fitting TRBD1. Germline assignment: CDR1 MGHRA and CDR2 YSYEKL. Germline trimming cut 4 bases from V and 10 bases from J; bases unmatched to any gene: 16. The length of the CDR3 is 17 residues. CDR3 bases: TGCGCCAGCAGCCCCCTGCCCCCTCGGACAGGGGGGTACGAGCAGTTCTTC. Translation gives CASSPLPPRTGGYEQFF.

There are a few counts of this clone. The V call is TRBV13, the J call TRBJ2-5; D possibly corresponds to TRBD1 (6 bases). The DNA end favors TRBJ2-7, so the J call may be wrong. CDR3 length equals 13 residues. CDR1 PRHDT and CDR2 FYEKMQ come from the germline V gene (reference sequence). The CDR3 bases are TGTGCCAGCAGCTTAACAGGGCACTACGAGCAGTACTTC. It encodes CASSLTGHYEQYF.

The chain is built from TRBV28 and TRBJ1-1, with TRBD1 as a possible D gene (5 bases). This CDR3 spans 13 amino acids. Germline CDR1 reads MDHEN; CDR2 reads SYDVKM. The V and J ends lost 3 bases and 9 bases respectively, with 14 bases between them. As DNA, the CDR3 is TGTGCCAGCAGTTTGGGACGGGCGTTACAAGCTTTCTTT. This translates into CASSLGRALQAFF.

This clone appeared a few times. The V and J genes are TRBV6-5 and TRBJ1-2; TRBD1 matches at 8 bases. Germline CDR1 and CDR2: MNHEY and SVGAGI. CDR3 length equals 13 residues. V lost 10 bases and J lost 8; bases outside the gene matches: 12. CDR3 sequence reads: CATMDRVRRGYTF. CDR3 nucleotide sequence: TGTGCCACGATGGACAGGGTGAGAAGGGGCTACACCTTC.

This clone occurred a few times. The rearrangement links TRBV10-3 to TRBJ2-5; the match to TRBD1 covers 8 bases. Germline assignment: CDR1 ENHRY and CDR2 SYGVKD. V gave up 7 bases and J gave up 4 bases; unmatched junction bases: 8. The CDR3 totals 14 residues. The CDR3 nucleotides are TGTGCCATCAAAGGTCGAGGACAGGGAGAGACCCAGTACTTC. Residues: CAIKGRGQGETQYF.

CDR3 protein: CASSLVQGDGTDTQYF. CDR3 bases: TGCGCCAGCAGCTTGGTCCAGGGTGATGGCACAGATACGCAGTATTTT. V usage is TRBV5-1 and J usage is TRBJ2-3, with D tentatively TRBD1 (5 bases). The V gene lost 0 bases and the J gene lost 1 base, with 12 bases spanning the gap. Germline loops: CDR1 SGHRS, CDR2 YFSETQ. The CDR3 loop spans 16 amino acids. The full variable domain, completed using reference TRBV5-1 and TRBJ2-3, is KAGVTQTPRYLIKTRGQQVTLSCSPISGHRSVSWYQQTPGQGLQFLFEYFSETQRNKGNFPGRFSGRQFSNSRSEMNVSTLELGDSALYLCASSLVQGDGTDTQYFGPGTRLTVL.

This clone was counted between two and nine times. The chain uses TRBV6-6 and TRBJ2-1, with 9 nucleotides matching TRBD2. The trim removed 6 bases at V and 5 bases at J, leaving 8 bases unmatched. This CDR3 comprises 15 residues. Germline CDR1 is MNHNY and CDR2 is SVGAGI (reference sequence). The CDR3 DNA follows: TGTGCCAGCAGGGGTAGCGGGAGCTTGAACAATGAGCAGTTCTTC. Its protein product is CASRGSGSLNNEQFF.

There are a few counts of this clone. The sample carries other DNA sequences with the same CDR3. This sequence joins TRBV7-2 and TRBJ2-2; no clear D gene. The germline CDR1 and CDR2 sequences are SGHTA and FQGNSA. V was trimmed by 8 bases and J by 4 bases, leaving 14 bases between them. This CDR3 region has 14 residues. CDR3 sequence reads: CASRTGGATGELFF. In nucleotides, the CDR3 is TGTGCCAGCCGAACCGGTGGCGCCACCGGGGAGCTGTTTTTT.

The chain recombines TRBV27 with TRBJ2-4; D is ambiguous. The V end was cut by 3 bases, the J end by 0 bases, with 12 bases between. Germline CDR1 and CDR2: MNHEY and SMNVEV (reference sequence). The CDR3 is 16 residues long. CDR3 residues: CASSLRKAGAKNIQYF. The CDR3 DNA is TGTGCCAGCAGTTTGAGGAAGGCAGGAGCCAAAAACATTCAGTACTTC.

The chain uses TRBV28 and TRBJ1-5, with 11 bases aligning to TRBD1. Looked up from germline, CDR1 is MDHEN and CDR2 is SYDVKM. The CDR3 extends over 16 amino acids. Trimming took 5 bases from V and 1 from J; bases not matched to a gene: 4. CDR3 amino acids: CASSGTGGVSNQPQHF. The CDR3 DNA reads TGTGCCAGCAGTGGGACAGGGGGAGTGAGCAATCAGCCCCAGCATTTT.

This sequence joins TRBV19 and TRBJ2-3, with D unresolved. The germline V and J ends were trimmed by 1 base and 2 bases, with 7 bases remaining between them. Germline CDR1 is LNHDA and CDR2 is SQIVND (reference sequence). CDR3 length: 14 residues. The CDR3 loop reads CASSIGGYTDTQYF. The CDR3 nucleotides are TGTGCCAGTAGTATAGGCGGATACACAGATACGCAGTATTTT.

This clone was seen a few times. The gene calls are TRBV10-3 and TRBJ2-1; possibly TRBD2 for D (5 bases). Trimming removed 4 bases from V and 4 bases from J, with 20 bases in between. The CDR3 runs 17 residues. Germline values: CDR1 ENHRY, CDR2 SYGVKD. The CDR3 spells CAISGTTGRAAYNEQFF. The CDR3 DNA sequence: TGTGCCATCAGTGGGACCACCGGGCGGGCGGCTTACAATGAGCAGTTCTTC.

This clone was detected only a few times. Other DNA sequences within the sample encode an identical CDR3. The chain carries TRBV5-1 and TRBJ2-2; D call uncertain. Looked up from germline, CDR1 is SGHRS and CDR2 is YFSETQ. V gave up 0 bases and J gave up 5 bases, with 8 bases separating them. The CDR3 contains 14 residues. The CDR3 bases are TGCGCCAGCAGCTTGGGTTCCGGGACCGGGGAGCTGTTTTTT. It encodes CASSLGSGTGELFF. Variable domain in full (rest from reference TRBV5-1 and TRBJ2-2): KAGVTQTPRYLIKTRGQQVTLSCSPISGHRSVSWYQQTPGQGLQFLFEYFSETQRNKGNFPGRFSGRQFSNSRSEMNVSTLELGDSALYLCASSLGSGTGELFFGEGSRLTVL.